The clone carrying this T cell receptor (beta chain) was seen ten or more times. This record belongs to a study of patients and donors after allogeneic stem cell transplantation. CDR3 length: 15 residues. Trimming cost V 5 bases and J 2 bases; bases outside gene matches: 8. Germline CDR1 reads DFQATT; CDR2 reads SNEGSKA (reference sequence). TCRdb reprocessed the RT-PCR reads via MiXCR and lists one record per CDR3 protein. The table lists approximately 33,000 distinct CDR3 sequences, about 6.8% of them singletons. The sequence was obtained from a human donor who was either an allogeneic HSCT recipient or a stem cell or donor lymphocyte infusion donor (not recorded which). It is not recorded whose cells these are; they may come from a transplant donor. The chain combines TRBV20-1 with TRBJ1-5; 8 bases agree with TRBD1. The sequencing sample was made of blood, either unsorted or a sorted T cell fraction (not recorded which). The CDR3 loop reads CSASSGTGRNQPQHF. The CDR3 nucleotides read TGCAGTGCTTCTTCCGGGACAGGACGCAATCAGCCCCAGCATTTT.